This note documents a single T cell receptor beta chain sequence. Its antigen is currently unknown. Assay: immunoSEQ multiplex PCR; the TCRdb copy retains only in-frame clones and omits some. There are some 900,000 clones in the sample; approximately 76% occur only once, and approximately 1.5% lies in the top ten. The data were taken from a study of shared clonotypes between healthy human individuals. Whole-study context: Donors had three CD4 naive, three CD4 memory, two CD8 naive and one CD8 memory plate apiece.

Study outcomes and limitations: Larger estimated richness was generally seen in naive subsets than in memory subsets. Limitation of the genetic and exposure-history diversity represented came from the few donors.

What was sequenced was memory CD4+ T cells sorted from blood. Regarding subset: CD45RA-negative fraction. The clonotype originates from a man between 18 and 35 years old in good health.

The CDR3 sequence: CASSLPFREQYF. For the CDR3, the DNA is TGTGCCAGCAGTTTACCCTTCAGGGAGCAGTACTTC. This rearrangement joins TRBV28 to TRBJ2-7; D gene uncertain. The CDR3 has 12 residues. Germline lookup yields CDR1 MDHEN and CDR2 SYDVKM. Trimming took 2 bases from V and 7 from J, leaving 9 bases between them.